Sequencing of this T cell receptor beta chain was carried out in a study of Ad26.COV2.S vaccination and SARS-CoV-2 variants. Concerning this clone itself: The antigen is not known.

Repertoires were generated with immunoSEQ multiplex PCR, while TCRdb's copy carries only in-frame clones and drops some. This table has over 90,000 clones, around 80% appearing once. Findings and limits, study-wide: Measures of TCR breadth and depth may have fallen short of total T cell responses. The breadth of spike-specific CD8+ and CD4+ T cell responses after vaccination was reportedly substantial.

From germline, CDR1 is PRHDT and CDR2 FYEKMQ (reference sequence). V lost 3 bases, J lost 0 bases, and 7 bases stayed unmatched. CDR3 length equals 17 residues. V gene TRBV13 combines with J gene TRBJ1-3; TRBD1 aligns across 8 bases. The sequencing used peripheral blood, collected after recovery from COVID-19. This receptor was taken from a human donor who had recovered from COVID-19. CDR3 in DNA: TGTGCCAGCAGCTTCCGAGACAGGGGTATCTCTGGAAACACCATATATTTT. This encodes CASSFRDRGISGNTIYF. The full variable domain, with the rest looked up from reference TRBV13 and TRBJ1-3, is AAGVIQSPRHLIKEKRETATLKCYPIPRHDTVYWYQQGPGQDPQFLISFYEKMQSDKGSIPDRFSAQQFSDYHSELNMSSLELGDSALYFCASSFRDRGISGNTIYFGEGSWLTVV.